The rows below give T cell receptor beta chains drawn from one sample of a study of CD8 T cells in ankylosing spondylitis. Via MiXCR, TCRdb re-called the 5' RACE reads, giving one row per CDR3 protein. The sample holds a few hundred thousand distinct CDR3 sequences, 10% seen once. Sample: blood, either unsorted or a sorted T cell fraction (not recorded which). These receptor sequences come from a male donor with ankylosing spondylitis or in good health (not recorded which). Each CDR3 is given with its conserved first and last residue. The D gene is left open where the match is weak. Size values are once, few and many counts, or a class for expanded clones, and some rows have none.

D,V,size,J,CDR3,DNA
.,TRBV7-3,many,TRBJ2-1,CASSQRQGGVDEQFF,TGTGCCAGCAGCCAACGACAGGGCGGGGTGGATGAGCAGTTCTTC
.,TRBV10-3,.,TRBJ2-7,CAISEEGVDRGRNEQYF,TGTGCCATCAGTGAGGAAGGGGTGGATAGGGGGAGGAACGAGCAGTACTTC
.,TRBV11-2,many,TRBJ2-7,CASSLGEAEQYF,TGTGCCAGCAGCTTAGGCGAGGCTGAGCAGTACTTC
TRBD1,TRBV5-1,.,TRBJ2-7,CASSLDGTAFYEQYF,TGCGCCAGCTCCTTAGACGGGACAGCCTTCTACGAGCAGTACTTC
TRBD2,TRBV9,.,TRBJ2-1,CASSRGTSGGESNEQFF,TGTGCCAGCAGCCGCGGGACTAGCGGGGGGGAGAGTAATGAGCAGTTCTTC
.,TRBV5-1,many,TRBJ2-5,CASSLNTALQETQYF,TGCGCCAGCAGCTTGAACACAGCACTTCAAGAGACCCAGTACTTC
.,TRBV12-3/TRBV12-4,many,TRBJ2-1,CASRVMGLDNEQFF,TGTGCCAGCAGGGTAATGGGGCTCGACAATGAGCAGTTCTTC